These 27 T cell receptor beta chains came from one sample sequenced in a study of control samples from healthy donors and cancer patients. Method: immunoSEQ multiplex PCR; TCRdb's copy keeps in-frame clones and lacks some. The table records tens of thousands of clones, approximately 84% of them present only once. The sequenced sample was PBMCs. The receptors shown here come from a man aged 65 to 85 with lung cancer.

The chain combines TRBV11-2 with TRBJ1-4, with D possibly TRBD1 on 6 matching bases. Per germline, CDR1 SGHAT and CDR2 FQNNGV. Trimming shortened V by 5 bases and J by 10 bases, and 20 bases separated the two germline ends. The CDR3 contains 15 residues. The CDR3 spells CASSAFGGQVAKLFF. The CDR3 DNA is TGTGCCAGCAGCGCTTTTGGGGGGCAGGTCGCAAAACTGTTTTTT.

This chain uses TRBV7-9 with TRBJ2-7; D not certain. The CDR3 is 12 amino acids. Germline V lookup: CDR1 SEHNR, CDR2 FQNEAQ (reference sequence). The ends were cut back, 3 bases at V and 6 bases at J, with 9 bases in the middle. The CDR3 loop reads CASSLDWAEQYF. DNA of the CDR3: TGTGCCAGCAGCTTGGATTGGGCCGAGCAGTACTTC.

V is TRBV2 and J is TRBJ1-6; possible D gene TRBD1, 6 bases. The germline V and J ends were trimmed by 0 bases and 8 bases, with 11 bases remaining between them. The CDR3 has 15 residues. Germline CDR1 is SNHLY and CDR2 is FYNNEI. CDR3 loop: CASSEAIQGYSPLHF. In DNA, the CDR3 is TGTGCCAGCAGTGAAGCCATACAGGGATATTCACCCCTCCACTTT.

CDR3 sequence: CASSLGDSRYEAFF. CDR3 nucleotides: TGCGCCAGCAGCTTGGGGGACAGTCGATATGAAGCTTTCTTT. The chain couples TRBV5-1 to TRBJ1-1, with 7 bases that match TRBD1. Germline V gene lookup returns CDR1 SGHRS and CDR2 YFSETQ. The V and J ends lost 0 bases and 7 bases, in that order; junction bases with no gene match: 6. The CDR3 loop spans 14 amino acids.

The rearrangement links TRBV3-1 (or the pseudogene TRBV3-2) to TRBJ1-6, with a weak D call TRBD1 (6 bases). The germline V gene has CDR1 LGHDT and CDR2 YNNKEL (reference sequence). The CDR3 has 16 amino acids. With 4 bases removed from V and 3 bases from J, the gap between germline ends came to 13 bases. The CDR3 sequence is CASSPTRQVYNSPLHF. The CDR3 bases are TGTGCCAGCAGCCCGACTCGACAGGTCTATAATTCACCCCTCCACTTT.

In this sample, this clone turned up once. This chain links TRBV27 with TRBJ2-3, with D uncertain. Germline CDR1 is MNHEY and CDR2 is SMNVEV (reference sequence). This CDR3 has 13 amino acids. The V gene lost 4 bases and the J gene lost 0 bases, with 5 bases spanning the gap. CDR3 coding DNA: TGTGCCAGCAGTTCTGCTAGCACAGATACGCAGTATTTT. The encoded protein is CASSSASTDTQYF.

The CDR3 nucleotides are TGTGCCACCAGTGATCCCCGGGACCGACAAGAGACCCAGTACTTC. Residues: CATSDPRDRQETQYF. The chain is built from TRBV24-1 and TRBJ2-5; perhaps D is TRBD1 or TRBD2 (5 bases each). The CDR3 contains 15 residues. Trimming pared 3 bases from V and 2 bases from J, leaving 12 bases between. Per the germline V gene, CDR1 is KGHDR and CDR2 is SFDVKD.

The rearrangement joins TRBV19 to TRBJ2-3; D is possibly TRBD2 (6 bases). The length of the CDR3 is 15 residues. The germline gives CDR1 LNHDA, CDR2 SQIVND (reference sequence). Trimming pared 5 bases from V and 2 bases from J, leaving 14 bases between. The DNA for the CDR3 is TGTGCCAGTAGTGTACTAGCTTCCTTCACAGATACGCAGTATTTT. Protein sequence: CASSVLASFTDTQYF.

The rearrangement links TRBV9 to TRBJ1-2; D might be TRBD1 (5 bases). The V gene lost 2 bases and the J gene lost 2 bases, with 7 bases spanning the gap. Germline values: CDR1 SGDLS, CDR2 YYNGEE. The CDR3 runs 13 residues. CDR3 nucleotide sequence: TGTGCCAGCAGCGTTTCAGGGAACTATGGCTACACCTTC. Its protein product is CASSVSGNYGYTF.

The V call is TRBV18, the J call TRBJ2-2; the D is unclear. Germline CDR1 KGHSH, CDR2 LQKENI. The V end lost 4 bases, the J end lost 3 bases, and 21 bases lay between the germline ends. The CDR3 spans 18 residues. CDR3 bases: TGTGCCAGCTCACTGCCCCCCAGAACCTTGTTATACACCGGGGAGCTGTTTTTT. Translating it yields CASSLPPRTLLYTGELFF.

The rearrangement joins TRBV23-1 to TRBJ2-2; 9 positions match TRBD2. TRBV23-1 is an open reading frame whose function is uncertain. The trim removed 6 bases at V and 6 bases at J, leaving 11 bases unmatched. CDR3 length equals 16 residues. The chain's CDR3 is CASSLRERGDPGELFF. The CDR3 DNA reads as TGCGCCAGCAGCCTCAGGGAGCGGGGGGATCCCGGGGAGCTGTTTTTT.

V is TRBV14 and J is TRBJ2-1; tentative D call: TRBD2 (6 bases). Looked up from germline, CDR1 is SGHDN and CDR2 is FVKESK. The CDR3 spans 13 residues. Trimming removed 6 bases at V and 7 bases at J, with 13 bases between. CDR3 sequence reads: CASRGGLWNEQFF. DNA of the CDR3: TGTGCCAGCAGAGGAGGGTTGTGGAATGAGCAGTTCTTC.

This chain links TRBV27 with TRBJ2-7; TRBD2 is a possible D gene (6 bases). Trimming removed 4 bases from V and 0 bases from J, with 13 bases in between. CDR3 length: 15 residues. Germline assignment: CDR1 MNHEY and CDR2 SMNVEV (reference sequence). The CDR3 nucleotides read TGTGCCAGCAGTTCTCCCCGGGGGTACTCCTACGAGCAGTACTTC. Translating it yields CASSSPRGYSYEQYF.

The rearrangement links TRBV5-1 to TRBJ2-1; 8 bases align to TRBD1. V shed 4 bases, J shed 8 bases, and the junction held 8 bases outside the gene matches. This CDR3 has 14 residues. Germline V lookup: CDR1 SGHRS, CDR2 YFSETQ. Here the CDR3 reads CASSLRQGKDEQFF. The CDR3 bases are TGCGCCAGCAGCCTTCGACAGGGGAAGGATGAGCAGTTCTTC.

This clone was detected ten times or more. V and J are TRBV24-1 and TRBJ2-1; possible D gene TRBD2, 5 bases. This CDR3 comprises 13 residues. Trimming took off 3 bases at V and 10 bases at J, with 12 bases between the two ends. Germline V gene data show CDR1 as KGHDR and CDR2 as SFDVKD. The CDR3: CATSDPGRQEQFF. DNA for the CDR3: TGTGCCACCAGTGATCCTGGGAGACAAGAGCAGTTCTTC.

Only one count was recorded for this clone. The V gene is TRBV6-1, the J gene TRBJ2-3, with 8 nucleotides matching TRBD2. Trimming took 1 base from V and 3 from J; bases not matched to a gene: 6. CDR3 size: 16 residues. The germline gives CDR1 MNHNS, CDR2 SASEGT. The CDR3 DNA follows: TGTGCCAGCAGTGAAGTCGGGGGGGCTACGACAGATACGCAGTATTTT. This gives the protein CASSEVGGATTDTQYF.

The gene calls are TRBV5-1 and TRBJ2-1; 7 bases fit TRBD2. V was clipped by 5 bases and J by 2 bases; unmatched bases: 13. CDR1 SGHRS and CDR2 YFSETQ come from the germline V gene. The CDR3 has 17 amino acids. The DNA for the CDR3 is TGCGCCAGCAGTCCGGAAGCGGGGTTGTCCCCCTACAATGAGCAGTTCTTC. It specifies CASSPEAGLSPYNEQFF.

Concerning this clone: The junction departs from germline at one end; a sequencing error may be responsible. The CDR3 DNA sequence: TGTGCCAGCAGTAAGGACCCGCGGCGGGGCATAAGCTTC. Translation gives CASSKDPRRGISF. This chain connects TRBV6-6 to TRBJ2-7; possible D gene TRBD2, 6 bases. In germline, CDR1 is MNHNY, CDR2 SVGAGI (reference sequence). The CDR3 totals 13 residues.

The genes are TRBV11-1 and TRBJ2-7; the match to TRBD2 covers 7 bases. Germline CDR1 and CDR2: SGHAT and FQDESV (reference sequence). J gave up 0 bases and V 4 bases, and 6 bases lay outside the gene matches. The CDR3 totals 15 residues. The CDR3 protein is CASSSPGGGSYEQYF. CDR3 DNA sequence: TGTGCCAGCAGCTCCCCCGGCGGGGGCTCCTACGAGCAGTACTTC.

V is TRBV7-2 and J is TRBJ2-7; 9 positions agree with TRBD2. The V and J ends lost 5 bases and 7 bases, in that order; junction bases with no gene match: 12. Germline lookup yields CDR1 SGHTA and CDR2 FQGNSA. The CDR3 is made up of 15 amino acids. CDR3 protein: CASSRLAGASWEQYF. Written as DNA, the CDR3 is TGTGCCAGCAGCCGGTTAGCGGGGGCCTCATGGGAGCAGTACTTC.

The rearrangement joins TRBV19 to TRBJ1-3; D gene uncertain. This CDR3 spans 13 amino acids. Germline V gene lookup returns CDR1 LNHDA and CDR2 SQIVND (reference sequence). Trimming took off 8 bases at V and 2 bases at J, with 10 bases between the two ends. The CDR3 DNA sequence: TGTGCCAGTTCCCCTTCTACTGGAAACACCATATATTTT. As protein: CASSPSTGNTIYF.

The V and J genes are TRBV6-5 and TRBJ2-7; D is perhaps TRBD1 (6 bases). Germline CDR1 is MNHEY and CDR2 is SVGAGI. The CDR3 totals 13 residues. Trimming shortened V by 6 bases and J by 2 bases, and 11 bases separated the two germline ends. Here the CDR3 reads CASSRTDAYEQYF. The CDR3 DNA is TGTGCCAGCAGCCGGACAGACGCCTACGAGCAGTACTTC.

V is TRBV7-9 and J is TRBJ2-7; 8 positions agree with TRBD1. CDR1 is SEHNR, CDR2 FQNEAQ, per germline (reference sequence). Trimming at V came to 1 base and at J to 6 bases, leaving 2 bases not matched to a gene. The CDR3 has 13 amino acids. CDR3 region: CASSLGTGIEQYF. The DNA for the CDR3 is TGTGCCAGCAGCTTAGGGACAGGGATCGAGCAGTACTTC.

This clone has more than one count but fewer than ten. V usage is TRBV3-1 (or the pseudogene TRBV3-2) and J usage is TRBJ2-1; no clear D gene. This CDR3 has 15 amino acids. Germline V gives CDR1 LGHDT, CDR2 YNNKEL (reference sequence). The V end lost 3 bases, the J end lost 2 bases, and 11 bases lay between the germline ends. Written as DNA, the CDR3 is TGTGCCAGCAGCCAGGCCCGAGGACCCTACAATGAGCAGTTCTTC. This encodes CASSQARGPYNEQFF.

The V gene is TRBV7-9, the J gene TRBJ1-2, with 10 positions matching TRBD1. The CDR3 contains 15 residues. Trimming cost V 0 bases and J 6 bases; bases outside gene matches: 4. CDR1 and CDR2 from the germline V gene are SEHNR and FQNEAQ (reference sequence). The CDR3 loop reads CASSLAIGTGDGYTF. Here the CDR3 DNA reads TGTGCCAGCAGCTTAGCGATCGGGACAGGGGATGGCTACACCTTC.

The chain employs TRBV15 and TRBJ2-2; weak D call: TRBD1 (5 bases). Germline CDR1 LNHNV, CDR2 YYDKDF (reference sequence). The CDR3 spans 17 residues. V dropped 0 bases and J dropped 6 bases, with 17 bases sitting between them. The CDR3 protein is CATSRDRSRVRSGELFF. The CDR3 region has the DNA TGTGCCACCAGCAGAGATAGATCCAGGGTACGATCCGGGGAGCTGTTTTTT.

The gene calls are TRBV2 and TRBJ1-2; weak D call: TRBD1 (5 bases). V lost 3 bases to trimming and J lost 7 bases, with 12 bases between them. The CDR3 has 13 amino acids. Germline CDR1 is SNHLY and CDR2 is FYNNEI. CDR3: CASSEWGNGGYTF. The CDR3 DNA is TGTGCCAGCAGTGAGTGGGGGAACGGTGGCTACACCTTC.